Presented here are 20 T cell receptor beta chains from one specimen sequenced in a study of immune evolution from preneoplasia to lung adenocarcinoma. Clones were read by immunoSEQ multiplex PCR, and TCRdb kept only the in-frame ones, dropping some. The sample consists of 2,000 to 2,500 clones, 70% to 80% of them appearing once. The source material was FFPE minimally invasive lung adenocarcinoma tissue. The receptors shown here come from a person aged 60-80 years with lung adenocarcinoma.

V gene TRBV5-1 combines with J gene TRBJ2-1; D may be TRBD1 (7 bases). V gave up 5 bases and J gave up 7 bases, with 25 bases separating them. The CDR3 extends over 17 amino acids. Per germline, CDR1 SGHRS and CDR2 YFSETQ. CDR3 nucleotide sequence: TGCGCCAGCAGGGAGGACAGGTTCTCGGGGGCTTTGAATGAGCAGTTCTTC. Amino acids: CASREDRFSGALNEQFF.

V usage is TRBV5-4 and J usage is TRBJ2-5; 8 nucleotides agree with TRBD1. CDR1 SGHNT and CDR2 YYREEE come from the germline V gene (reference sequence). The junction had 5 bases not matched to a gene; V was cut back by 0 bases and J by 1 base. The CDR3 sequence is 16 residues long. CDR3 amino acids: CASSLGDRGIQETQYF. CDR3 DNA: TGTGCCAGCAGCTTGGGTGACAGGGGCATCCAAGAGACCCAGTACTTC.

V usage is TRBV4-2 and J usage is TRBJ2-7, with 7 bases that match TRBD2. CDR3 length: 16 amino acids. The V and J ends lost 2 bases and 1 base, in that order; junction bases with no gene match: 8. CDR1 is LGHNA, CDR2 YNFKEQ, per germline. The CDR3 bases are TGTGCCAGCAGCCAAATGGAATCAGCGGGGTCCTACGAGCAGTACTTC. Protein product: CASSQMESAGSYEQYF.

The chain uses TRBV7-8 and TRBJ2-5; TRBD1 agrees at 8 bases. J gave up 2 bases and V 5 bases, and 4 bases lay outside the gene matches. Looked up from germline, CDR1 is SGHVS and CDR2 is FQNEAQ. The CDR3 consists of 14 residues. The CDR3 region has the DNA TGTGCCAGCAGCGCACGGACAGGGCAAGAGACCCAGTACTTC. This translates into CASSARTGQETQYF.

CDR3 region: CASNGGNTEAFF. CDR3 DNA sequence: TGTGCCAGCAATGGGGGGAACACTGAAGCTTTCTTT. The chain links TRBV11-2 to TRBJ1-1, with D perhaps matching TRBD1 (5 bases). Trimming left V 7 bases short and J 1 base short, with 7 bases between. CDR3 length equals 12 residues. Germline V lookup: CDR1 SGHAT, CDR2 FQNNGV. The whole variable domain, remainder taken from reference TRBV11-2 and TRBJ1-1, is EAGVAQSPRYKIIEKRQSVAFWCNPISGHATLYWYQQILGQGPKLLIQFQNNGVVDDSQLPKDRFSAERLKGVDSTLKIQPAKLEDSAVYLCASNGGNTEAFFGQGTRLTVV.

V gene TRBV10-3 combines with J gene TRBJ2-1; D perhaps matches TRBD1 (6 bases). The V gene lost 3 bases and the J gene lost 8 bases, with 8 bases spanning the gap. Germline V gene data show CDR1 as ENHRY and CDR2 as SYGVKD. The CDR3 runs 12 residues. The CDR3 here is CAISEQGHEQFF. CDR3 nucleotide sequence: TGTGCCATCAGTGAACAGGGTCATGAGCAGTTCTTC.

The chain is built from TRBV14 and TRBJ1-1; D gene uncertain. The CDR3 is made up of 13 amino acids. With 1 base removed from V and 6 bases from J, the gap between germline ends came to 9 bases. CDR1 and CDR2 (germline): SGHDN, FVKESK. The CDR3 DNA sequence: TGTGCCAGCAGCCAAGTGAGGTTCGCTGAAGCTTTCTTT. This encodes CASSQVRFAEAFF.

V and J are TRBV7-2 and TRBJ1-5; unclear D gene. Trimming pared 2 bases from V and 7 bases from J, leaving 12 bases between. CDR3 length equals 14 residues. Looked up from germline, CDR1 is SGHTA and CDR2 is FQGNSA. The CDR3 reads CASSLPGSWQPQHF. In DNA, the CDR3 is TGTGCCAGCAGCTTACCGGGATCATGGCAGCCCCAGCATTTT. Full variable domain (missing parts from reference TRBV7-2 and TRBJ1-5): GAGVSQSPSNKVTEKGKDVELRCDPISGHTALYWYRQSLGQGLEFLIYFQGNSAPDKSGLPSDRFSAERTGGSVSTLTIQRTQQEDSAVYLCASSLPGSWQPQHFGDGTRLSIL.

DNA of the CDR3: TGTGCCAGCAGCCCCCCGGGGACAGCGAACACCGGGGAGCTGTTTTTT. Its protein is CASSPPGTANTGELFF. The rearrangement links TRBV7-2 to TRBJ2-2; 7 bases are a match to TRBD1. Germline loops: CDR1 SGHTA, CDR2 FQGNSA. CDR3 length equals 16 residues. The V and J ends lost 5 bases and 0 bases, in that order; junction bases with no gene match: 6.

The chain recombines TRBV4-3 with TRBJ1-5; D is unclear. Germline values: CDR1 LGHNA, CDR2 YSLEER. The CDR3 is 13 amino acids. V lost 1 base, J lost 5 bases, and 6 bases lay in between. This CDR3 is CASSQVRDQPQHF. In DNA form, the CDR3 reads TGCGCCAGCAGCCAAGTCCGGGATCAGCCCCAGCATTTT.

This clone showed up just once. V gene TRBV7-9 combines with J gene TRBJ1-2; unclear D gene. Germline V CDR1 and CDR2: SEHNR, FQNEAQ (reference sequence). The CDR3 has 13 amino acids. Trimming cost V 5 bases and J 2 bases, with 9 bases left between them. The CDR3 nucleotides read TGTGCCAGCAGCCGAGACGGAAACTATGGCTACACCTTC. Translation gives CASSRDGNYGYTF.

This clone came up once. This chain joins TRBV6-1 and TRBJ1-2, with no clear D. Trimming cost V 6 bases and J 2 bases, with 7 bases left between them. Germline CDR1 reads MNHNS; CDR2 reads SASEGT. CDR3 length equals 12 residues. CDR3 protein: CASRQQNYGYTF. The CDR3 DNA follows: TGTGCCAGCAGACAGCAGAACTATGGCTACACCTTC.

The chain links TRBV11-2 to TRBJ2-3; D remains unclear. The CDR3 is 13 amino acids. The V end was cut by 0 bases, the J end by 6 bases, with 7 bases between. The germline CDR1 and CDR2 sequences are SGHAT and FQNNGV. The CDR3 protein is CASSLEADDTQYF. The CDR3 DNA reads TGTGCCAGCAGCTTAGAGGCCGATGATACGCAGTATTTT.

The chain couples TRBV27 to TRBJ1-1; 9 bases are a match to TRBD1. In germline, CDR1 is MNHEY, CDR2 SMNVEV (reference sequence). This CDR3 comprises 14 residues. Trimming at V came to 3 bases and at J to 6 bases, leaving 5 bases not matched to a gene. CDR3: CASSLGQGGAEAFF. The CDR3 nucleotides read TGTGCCAGCAGTTTGGGACAGGGTGGGGCTGAAGCTTTCTTT.

The CDR3 DNA is TGTGCCAGCAGCTTAGATCTGGGGCCCCTCCACTTT. This translates into CASSLDLGPLHF. The chain carries TRBV11-2 and TRBJ1-6, with D uncertain. Looked up from germline, CDR1 is SGHAT and CDR2 is FQNNGV. The CDR3 loop spans 12 amino acids. The ends were cut back, 0 bases at V and 13 bases at J, with 7 bases in the middle.

The gene calls are TRBV13 and TRBJ2-6, with D perhaps TRBD1 (6 bases). Germline CDR1 and CDR2: PRHDT and FYEKMQ (reference sequence). The CDR3 has 15 residues. Trimming took off 5 bases at V and 4 bases at J, with 12 bases between the two ends. The CDR3 spells CASSKQGYGANVLTF. CDR3 coding DNA: TGTGCCAGCAGCAAACAGGGATACGGGGCCAACGTCCTGACTTTC.

CDR3 residues: CASSKTGGYGYTF. CDR3 sequence (DNA): TGTGCCAGCAGTAAGACAGGGGGCTATGGCTACACCTTC. The chain carries TRBV6-5 and TRBJ1-2, with 9 bases that match TRBD1. There are 13 residues in the CDR3. Trimming at V came to 5 bases and at J to 4 bases, leaving 2 bases not matched to a gene. CDR1 is MNHEY, CDR2 SVGAGI, per germline.

In this sample, this clone turned up once. This chain links TRBV7-2 with TRBJ2-2; 11 bases map to TRBD2. Per germline, CDR1 SGHTA and CDR2 FQGNSA. Trimming cost V 5 bases and J 5 bases; bases outside gene matches: 7. The CDR3 sequence is 16 residues long. The CDR3 sequence: CASSTGLAGLTGELFF. The CDR3 bases are TGTGCCAGCAGCACCGGACTAGCGGGCCTGACCGGGGAGCTGTTTTTT.

The V and J genes are TRBV6-6 and TRBJ2-3; D possibly corresponds to TRBD2 (7 bases). CDR1 MNHNY and CDR2 SVGAGI come from the germline V gene (reference sequence). Between the trimmed V and J ends, which lost 11 bases and 1 base, there was a span of 19 bases. The CDR3 runs 15 residues. The DNA for the CDR3 is TGTGCCGCGAGGGGGGGAACAGGAGGCACAGATACGCAGTATTTT. Its protein product is CAARGGTGGTDTQYF.

The V call is TRBV7-2, the J call TRBJ1-5, with D perhaps matching TRBD1 (5 bases). There are 15 residues in the CDR3. Germline V lookup: CDR1 SGHTA, CDR2 FQGNSA. V was trimmed by 3 bases and J by 5 bases, leaving 14 bases between them. The CDR3 loop is CASSFAGILDQPQHF. In DNA, the CDR3 is TGTGCCAGCAGCTTCGCAGGGATTCTCGATCAGCCCCAGCATTTT.